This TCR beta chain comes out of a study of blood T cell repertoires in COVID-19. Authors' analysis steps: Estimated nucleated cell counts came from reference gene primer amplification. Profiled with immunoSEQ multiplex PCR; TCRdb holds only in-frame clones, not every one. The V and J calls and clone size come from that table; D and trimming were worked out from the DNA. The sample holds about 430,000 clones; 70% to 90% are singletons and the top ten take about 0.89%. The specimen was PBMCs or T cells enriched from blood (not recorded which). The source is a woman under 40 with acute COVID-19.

CDR3: CASSVGGTGSYEQYF. The DNA for the CDR3 is TGTGCCAGCAGCGTAGGGGGGACAGGATCCTACGAGCAGTACTTC. The chain employs TRBV9 and TRBJ2-7; 8 bases agree with TRBD1. V was pared by 0 bases and J by 1 base, with 3 bases of the junction left unmatched. The germline gives CDR1 SGDLS, CDR2 YYNGEE. The CDR3 is 15 residues long.